This T cell receptor (beta chain) appears in the sequencing data of a study of blood T cell repertoires in COVID-19. The CDR3 totals 13 residues. CDR1 is MNHEY and CDR2 is SVGAGI in the germline V gene. Trimming took 10 bases from V and 4 from J, leaving 14 bases between them. Per the study methods: From reference gene primer amplification, estimates of nucleated cell counts were derived. TCRdb's table, derived via immunoSEQ multiplex PCR, lists solely in-frame clones and lacks some. The V and J calls and the clone size are those of that table, but D and trimming were determined from the DNA. Among about 180,000 clones listed, under 85% were seen once.

This TCR came from a human donor in a cohort sampled during active COVID-19. The specimen sequenced was peripheral blood. The chain has TRBV6-5 and TRBJ1-3, with D hard to call. Written as DNA, the CDR3 is TGTGCCACCTCCACCAGCGGGGGAAACACCATATATTTT. Protein: CATSTSGGNTIYF.